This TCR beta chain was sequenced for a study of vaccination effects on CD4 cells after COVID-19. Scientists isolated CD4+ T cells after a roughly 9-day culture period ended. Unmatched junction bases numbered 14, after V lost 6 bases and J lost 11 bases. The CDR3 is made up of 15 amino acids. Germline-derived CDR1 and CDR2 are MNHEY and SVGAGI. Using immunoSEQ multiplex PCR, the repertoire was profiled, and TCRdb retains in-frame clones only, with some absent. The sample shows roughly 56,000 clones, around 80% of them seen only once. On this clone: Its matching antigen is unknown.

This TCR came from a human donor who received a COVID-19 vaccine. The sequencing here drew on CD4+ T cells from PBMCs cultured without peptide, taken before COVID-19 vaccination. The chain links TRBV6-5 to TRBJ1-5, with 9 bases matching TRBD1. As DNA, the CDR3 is TGTGCCAGCAGACGAGGGCGGACAGGGGACCAGTCCCAGCATTTT. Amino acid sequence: CASRRGRTGDQSQHF.